These 8 T cell receptor beta chains were all obtained from the same sample, sequenced in a study of Graves' ophthalmopathy and Graves' hyperthyroidism. Amplifying from RNA transcripts, the study obtained TCR beta CDR3 regions. Second-round multiplex PCR followed a first-round RT-PCR using HTBI primers. A single record per CDR3 protein comes from TCRdb applying MiXCR to the multiplex PCR reads. The sample shows hundreds of thousands of distinct CDR3 sequences, 21% of them seen only once. What was sequenced was peripheral blood. These receptors all come from a woman between 18 and 29 years old with stable Graves' hyperthyroidism.

This clonotype was recorded at least ten times. The V and J genes are TRBV10-3 and TRBJ2-5; TRBD2 aligns across 15 bases. This CDR3 comprises 18 residues. CDR1 and CDR2 from the germline V gene are ENHRY and SYGVKD. Trimming took 7 bases from V and 4 from J; bases not matched to a gene: 13. This chain's CDR3 is CAITVGTSGRRSVETQYF. The CDR3 DNA is TGTGCCATCACCGTCGGGACTAGCGGGAGGAGGTCGGTAGAGACCCAGTACTTC.

The rearrangement joins TRBV12-3 or TRBV12-4 to TRBJ2-5; 8 nucleotides match TRBD1. V dropped 6 bases and J dropped 4; count of bases not matched to a gene: 13. CDR3 length: 16 amino acids. CDR3 nucleotides: TGTGCCAGCAGCCCTGACAGGGGAGTAGGGGGAGAGACCCAGTACTTC. The encoded protein is CASSPDRGVGGETQYF.

This clonotype occurred many times. This sequence joins TRBV4-1 and TRBJ2-5; D is unclear. Trimming took off 4 bases at V and 1 base at J, with 10 bases between the two ends. This CDR3 is built from 14 residues. Germline assignment: CDR1 MGHRA and CDR2 YSYEKL. This chain's CDR3 is CASSPFGSQETQYF. For the CDR3, the DNA is TGCGCCAGCAGCCCGTTTGGGTCCCAAGAGACCCAGTACTTC.

V usage is TRBV19 and J usage is TRBJ1-1; D is possibly TRBD1 (6 bases). Trimming removed 3 bases from V and 7 bases from J, with 9 bases in between. The CDR3 has 12 amino acids. Germline CDR1 and CDR2: LNHDA and SQIVND (reference sequence). The CDR3 spells CASSITTGEAFF. The CDR3 DNA is TGTGCCAGTAGTATCACGACAGGTGAAGCTTTCTTT. The variable domain in full, completed from reference TRBV19 and TRBJ1-1, reads DGGITQSPKYLFRKEGQNVTLSCEQNLNHDAMYWYRQDPGQGLRLIYYSQIVNDFQKGDIAEGYSVSREKKESFPLTVTSAQKNPTAFYLCASSITTGEAFFGQGTRLTVV.

This clonotype showed up many times. The CDR3 region has the DNA TGTGCCATCAGTGAGTCTCAGGGGGCAGCCGAGCAGTACTTC. Translated: CAISESQGAAEQYF. The V gene is TRBV10-3, the J gene TRBJ2-7; TRBD1 matches at 8 bases. Germline CDR1 reads ENHRY; CDR2 reads SYGVKD. This CDR3 is built from 14 residues. Germline trimming cut 0 bases from V and 6 bases from J; bases unmatched to any gene: 4.

This clonotype was recorded many times. This chain connects TRBV9 to TRBJ2-7, with D tentatively TRBD1 or TRBD2 (7 bases each). V dropped 4 bases and J dropped 2 bases, with 16 bases sitting between them. CDR3 size: 15 residues. Germline V CDR1 and CDR2: SGDLS, YYNGEE. The CDR3 coding sequence is TGTGCCAGCAGCCTCGAGAGCGGGACAGCCTACGAGCAGTACTTC. This encodes CASSLESGTAYEQYF.

Regarding this clonotype: Possible read error: a much larger clone is one base away. The J gene is TRBJ1-1, the V gene TRBV30; the D is unclear. Trimming shortened V by 2 bases and J by 1 base, and 2 bases separated the two germline ends. This CDR3 comprises 11 residues. Germline V lookup: CDR1 GTSNPN, CDR2 SVGIG (reference sequence). CDR3 in amino acids: CAWSKNTEAFF. CDR3 sequence (DNA): TGTGCCTGGAGTAAGAACACTGAAGCTTTCTTT.

This clonotype was counted at least ten times. The chain carries TRBV18 and TRBJ1-1; D remains ambiguous. The V and J ends lost 0 bases and 12 bases respectively, with 14 bases between them. CDR3 length equals 13 residues. From germline, CDR1 is KGHSH and CDR2 LQKENI. The CDR3 coding sequence is TGTGCCAGCTCACCACCGTCTAGAGCGGGAACTTTCTTT. This encodes CASSPPSRAGTFF. Combining the CDR3 with reference TRBV18 and TRBJ1-1 gives the whole variable domain NAGVMQNPRHLVRRRGQEARLRCSPMKGHSHVYWYRQLPEEGLKFMVYLQKENIIDESGMPKERFSAEFPKEGPSILRIQQVVRGDSAAYFCASSPPSRAGTFFGQGTRLTVV.